The present entry profiles one TCR beta chain with its context. Its antigen remains unknown. Treatment meaning: roughly nine-day PBMC culture with coronavirus spike peptide pools or control peptides (ViraFEST assay). After culture for roughly 10 days, isolation of CD4+ T cells was performed by negative selection. The Oncomine TCR Beta short-read assay generated sequence data from the DNA of cultured CD4+ T cells. MiXCR, applied by TCRdb to the PCR reads, yields one record per CDR3 protein. The sample yields 8,000 or so distinct CDR3 sequences, 45% to 55% seen once. This sample is part of a study of vaccination and CD4 T cells after COVID-19. Broader study findings: Investigators enrolled relatively few convalescent patients and included no early post-infection timepoints. Spike mono-reactivity held for 304 of 307 vaccine-specific clones in convalescent patients.

After removal of 3 bases from V and 6 bases from J, the junction contained 8 bases not matched to a gene. The CDR3 runs 17 residues. Germline lookup yields CDR1 SEHNR and CDR2 FQNEAQ (reference sequence). Sequencing was performed on CD4+ T cells from blood, cultured in vitro. The receptor was derived from a human donor who had recovered from COVID-19. This chain connects TRBV7-9 to TRBJ2-2; 12 positions agree with TRBD1. The chain's CDR3 is CASSFRDRGRVAGELFF. CDR3 DNA sequence: TGTGCCAGCAGCTTCCGGGACAGGGGGCGAGTTGCCGGGGAGCTGTTTTTT.